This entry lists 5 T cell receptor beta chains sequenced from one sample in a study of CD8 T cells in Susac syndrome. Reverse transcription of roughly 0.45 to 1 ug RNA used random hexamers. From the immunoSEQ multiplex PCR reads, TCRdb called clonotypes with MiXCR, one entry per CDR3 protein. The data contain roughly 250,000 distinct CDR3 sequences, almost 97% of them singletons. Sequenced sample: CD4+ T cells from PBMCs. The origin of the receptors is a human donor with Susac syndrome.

In DNA, the CDR3 is TGCGCCAGCAGCCAAGGCGGGGGGTCGGATAAACTGTTTTTT. Its protein product is CASSQGGGSDKLFF. V is TRBV4-1 and J is TRBJ1-4; TRBD1 is a possible D gene (5 bases). This CDR3 spans 14 amino acids. With 1 base removed from V and 11 bases from J, the gap between germline ends came to 14 bases. Per the germline V gene, CDR1 is MGHRA and CDR2 is YSYEKL.

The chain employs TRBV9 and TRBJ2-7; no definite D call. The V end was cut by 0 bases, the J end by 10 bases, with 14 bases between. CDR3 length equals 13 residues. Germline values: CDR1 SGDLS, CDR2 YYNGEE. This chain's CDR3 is CASSVAMETPQYF. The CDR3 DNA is TGTGCCAGCAGCGTAGCAATGGAGACACCTCAGTACTTC.

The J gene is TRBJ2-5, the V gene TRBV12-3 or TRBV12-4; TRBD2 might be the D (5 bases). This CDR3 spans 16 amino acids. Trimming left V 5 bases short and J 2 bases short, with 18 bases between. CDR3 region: CASSPRVGSEQETQYF. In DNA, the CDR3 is TGTGCCAGCAGTCCTCGGGTGGGTAGCGAACAAGAGACCCAGTACTTC.

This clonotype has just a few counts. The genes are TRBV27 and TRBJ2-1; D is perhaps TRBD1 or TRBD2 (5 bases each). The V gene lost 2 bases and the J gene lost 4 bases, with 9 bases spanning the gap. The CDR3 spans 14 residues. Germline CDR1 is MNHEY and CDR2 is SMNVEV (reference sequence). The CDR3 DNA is TGTGCCAGCAGTTTAGAGGGGCAGTACAATGAGCAGTTCTTC. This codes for CASSLEGQYNEQFF.

This chain's CDR3 is CSVLADLNEKLFF. CDR3 in DNA: TGCAGCGTTCTAGCTGACCTTAATGAAAAACTGTTTTTT. The chain links TRBV29-1 to TRBJ1-4; D remains unclear. Deletions cut 5 bases from V and 4 bases from J, with 11 bases between. The V gene's germline CDR1 is SQVTM and CDR2 ANQGSEA. The CDR3 has 13 residues.